This TCR beta chain was identified in a study of blood T cell repertoires in COVID-19. The wider study: COVID-19 samples from acute and convalescent phases originated in the United States, Italy and Spain. Sample material is recorded as cDNA or gDNA derived from T cells, B-cell-depleted T cells, or PBMCs.

In the authors' methods: It was from reference gene primer amplification that nucleated cell counts were estimated. Assay used: immunoSEQ multiplex PCR; TCRdb lists only in-frame clones, some missing. V, J and clone size are taken as reported in that table, and D and trimming were inferred from the DNA itself. The sample has about 180,000 clones, roughly nine tenths seen once; the top ten hold around 21%. The CDR3 totals 12 residues. Germline lookup yields CDR1 SEHNR and CDR2 FQNEAQ (reference sequence). Trimming at V came to 5 bases and at J to 8 bases, leaving 5 bases not matched to a gene. J is TRBJ1-1 and V is TRBV7-9; 7 nucleotides match TRBD1. Material for sequencing was peripheral blood. This TCR derives from a man in his 70s with active or convalescent COVID-19. CDR3: CASSEQGIEAFF. The CDR3 nucleotides are TGTGCCAGCAGCGAACAGGGGATAGAAGCTTTCTTT.